This T cell receptor beta chain comes out of a study of breast tumors, draining lymph nodes, adjacent tissues. Findings and limits, study-wide: Compared with lymph nodes, tumors were less diverse; compared with nontumor tissue, more. Tumor T cell lymph node origin was a supported hypothesis, not proven.

The lymph nodes were axillary draining lymph nodes from breast cancer patients. Many counts were recorded for this clonotype. Its target is not known. TCRdb fed the multiplex PCR reads into MiXCR, producing one record per CDR3 protein. The sample holds about 200,000 distinct CDR3 sequences, 31% seen once. The V gene's germline CDR1 is MGHDK and CDR2 SYGVNS. This CDR3 comprises 18 residues. With V trimmed by 0 bases and J by 2 bases, 5 bases remained unmatched. This chain uses TRBV25-1 with TRBJ2-7, with TRBD2 matching 15 bases. The clonotype originates from a female donor with breast cancer. Some clones in this sample may be carry-over from other donors' samples. Sample: axillary lymph node tissue. The CDR3 region has the DNA TGTGCCAGCAGTGAATATTTGGGACTAGCGGGGGGAACCTACGAGCAGTACTTC. This gives the protein CASSEYLGLAGGTYEQYF.